This record looks at one TCR beta chain sequence and its context. This sample stems from a study of T cell changes during pregnancy in multiple sclerosis. The V gene's germline CDR1 is SGHNT and CDR2 YYREEE (reference sequence). Trimming took off 0 bases at V and 6 bases at J, with 10 bases between the two ends. This CDR3 spans 15 amino acids. TCRdb's table, derived via immunoSEQ multiplex PCR, lists solely in-frame clones and lacks some. The sample contains 75,000 to 95,000 clones, under 95% of which appear only once. This chain joins TRBV5-4 and TRBJ1-6; D is uncertain. This receptor was identified in a female donor with multiple sclerosis, enrolled in a pregnancy study. This material consisted of peripheral blood, taken before pregnancy. The CDR3 DNA reads TGTGCCAGCAGCTTGGCCGGGGTCGGTAATTCACCCCTCCACTTT. Its protein product is CASSLAGVGNSPLHF.